Each of the 14 T cell receptor beta chains below was sequenced from the same sample in a study of T cell responses to AZD1222 COVID-19 vaccine. Using immunoSEQ multiplex PCR, the repertoire was profiled, and TCRdb retains in-frame clones only, with some absent. The repertoire holds about 100,000 clones, with around 87% as singletons. The sample was peripheral blood, taken 28 days after the second AZD1222 dose. These receptors were collected from an adult who received the AZD1222 COVID-19 vaccine.

The V and J genes are TRBV3-1 (or the pseudogene TRBV3-2) and TRBJ2-7; TRBD2 agrees at 10 bases. The CDR3 spans 16 residues. The V gene end was trimmed by 3 bases and the J gene end by 2 bases; junction bases not matched to a gene: 7. Germline V lookup: CDR1 LGHDT, CDR2 YNNKEL (reference sequence). CDR3 sequence: CASSHLASGGTYEQYF. The CDR3 DNA reads TGTGCCAGCAGCCATCTCGCTAGCGGGGGAACCTACGAGCAGTACTTC.

The V gene is TRBV3-1 (or the pseudogene TRBV3-2), the J gene TRBJ2-7, with D unclear. This CDR3 has 12 amino acids. The V gene's germline CDR1 is LGHDT and CDR2 YNNKEL (reference sequence). Between the trimmed V and J ends, which lost 4 bases and 6 bases, there was a span of 10 bases. CDR3 sequence (DNA): TGTGCCAGCAGCCCTTACTACGGCGAGCAGTACTTC. Translated: CASSPYYGEQYF.

The chain combines TRBV27 with TRBJ1-2; 7 bases align to TRBD1. CDR1 is MNHEY and CDR2 is SMNVEV in the germline V gene (reference sequence). The CDR3 is 17 amino acids. The V gene end was trimmed by 5 bases and the J gene end by 1 base; junction bases not matched to a gene: 13. In DNA, the CDR3 is TGTGCCAGCAGTCTAGACGACGGGACAGAGTTTAACTATGGCTACACCTTC. Residues: CASSLDDGTEFNYGYTF.

This clone was counted a single time. The chain combines TRBV7-2 with TRBJ1-1; TRBD1 is a possible D gene (5 bases). With 5 bases removed from V and 7 bases from J, the gap between germline ends came to 17 bases. This CDR3 comprises 14 residues. Germline V CDR1 and CDR2: SGHTA, FQGNSA. DNA of the CDR3: TGTGCCAGCAGCCCCGAGAGGGGCTGGGGTGAAGCTTTCTTT. Translating gives CASSPERGWGEAFF.

The chain has TRBV19 and TRBJ2-2; D might be TRBD1 (6 bases). Germline V gives CDR1 LNHDA, CDR2 SQIVND (reference sequence). The V gene lost 4 bases and the J gene lost 1 base, with 10 bases spanning the gap. The CDR3 has 15 amino acids. In nucleotides, the CDR3 is TGTGCCAGTAGTAAACTCAGGGGGAACACCGGGGAGCTGTTTTTT. It translates to CASSKLRGNTGELFF.

V and J are TRBV7-9 and TRBJ1-1; D is unresolved. The CDR3 covers 14 residues. V lost 1 base to trimming and J lost 5 bases, with 11 bases between them. Germline CDR1 and CDR2: SEHNR and FQNEAQ (reference sequence). Written as DNA, the CDR3 is TGTGCCAGCAGCTTAGATCAGGTGGTGACTGAAGCTTTCTTT. This translates into CASSLDQVVTEAFF.

This rearrangement joins TRBV25-1 to TRBJ2-1; 11 bases agree with TRBD2. This CDR3 has 15 amino acids. Germline trimming cut 8 bases from V and 6 bases from J; bases unmatched to any gene: 9. Germline V lookup: CDR1 MGHDK, CDR2 SYGVNS. Written as DNA, the CDR3 is TGTGCCAGCGGAAGACTAGCGGGAATCATCAATGAGCAGTTCTTC. It translates to CASGRLAGIINEQFF.

The chain combines TRBV27 with TRBJ1-2, with TRBD1 matching 7 bases. The CDR3 is made up of 18 amino acids. CDR1 and CDR2 from the germline V gene are MNHEY and SMNVEV (reference sequence). Germline trimming cut 5 bases from V and 5 bases from J; bases unmatched to any gene: 20. The CDR3 nucleotides are TGTGCCAGCAGTCCCTCCATCTTCTTCATGACAGGGAGTTATGGCTACACCTTC. Protein: CASSPSIFFMTGSYGYTF.

This clone occurred once. V usage is TRBV27 and J usage is TRBJ2-7; 9 bases fit TRBD1. The CDR3 has 14 amino acids. The germline gives CDR1 MNHEY, CDR2 SMNVEV (reference sequence). With V trimmed by 6 bases and J by 4 bases, 7 bases remained unmatched. CDR3 DNA: TGTGCCAGCAGCGACAGGGGGATTTTATACGAGCAGTACTTC. Translating it yields CASSDRGILYEQYF.

The chain couples TRBV5-1 to TRBJ1-2, with D possibly being TRBD1 (6 bases). Trimming took 6 bases from V and 3 from J, leaving 15 bases between them. CDR1 is SGHRS, CDR2 YFSETQ, per germline. The CDR3 has 14 amino acids. The DNA of the CDR3 is TGCGCCAGCACCGAGGGGGGGCCTGACTATGGCTACACCTTC. Its protein product is CASTEGGPDYGYTF.

The chain is built from TRBV12-3 or TRBV12-4 and TRBJ2-7; no reliable D call. Trimming removed 4 bases from V and 0 bases from J, with 7 bases in between. The CDR3 has 13 amino acids. CDR3 amino acids: CASSWLNSYEQYF. The DNA of the CDR3 is TGTGCCAGCAGTTGGTTGAACTCCTACGAGCAGTACTTC.

V usage is TRBV18 and J usage is TRBJ2-5; 7 bases align to TRBD2. The CDR3 runs to 13 residues. Per germline, CDR1 KGHSH and CDR2 LQKENI. V lost 2 bases and J lost 4; bases outside the gene matches: 1. The CDR3 reads CASSPGGGETQYF. The CDR3 coding sequence is TGTGCCAGCTCACCAGGGGGGGGAGAGACCCAGTACTTC.

CDR3 nucleotides: TGTGCCAGCAGCCTGGACAGCAATCAGCCCCAGCATTTT. Its protein is CASSLDSNQPQHF. The V and J genes are TRBV7-2 and TRBJ1-5; unclear D gene. Trimming took off 5 bases at V and 1 base at J, with 6 bases between the two ends. This CDR3 is 13 amino acids long. In germline, CDR1 is SGHTA, CDR2 FQGNSA.

The chain links TRBV28 to TRBJ1-2; tentative D call: TRBD1 (6 bases). Between the trimmed V and J ends, which lost 4 bases and 2 bases, there was a span of 8 bases. CDR3 length: 13 amino acids. The germline V gene has CDR1 MDHEN and CDR2 SYDVKM. This CDR3 reads CASSSGQNYGYTF. Here the CDR3 DNA reads TGTGCCAGCAGTTCGGGACAAAACTATGGCTACACCTTC.